These 16 T cell receptor beta chains came from one sample sequenced in a study of cytomegalovirus exposure and HLA in healthy donors. The table came from immunoSEQ multiplex PCR; TCRdb's copy has only in-frame clones and leaves some out. The sample includes fewer than 90,000 clones, about 94% seen only once; the top ten take less than 2.5%. Sequencing was done on a sample of PBMCs. All receptors come from a woman aged 18-29 years in good health and CMV-seronegative.

The genes are TRBV11-3 and TRBJ1-2; 7 bases are shared with TRBD1. This CDR3 has 13 residues. Trimming removed 4 bases from V and 7 bases from J; junction bases left unmatched: 6. Germline assignment: CDR1 SGHNT and CDR2 YENEEA. The CDR3 sequence: CASSYDRAIGYTF. The CDR3 nucleotides read TGTGCCAGCAGCTACGACAGGGCTATTGGCTACACCTTC. The complete variable domain, with remaining parts taken from reference TRBV11-3 and TRBJ1-2, reads EAGVVQSPRYKIIEKKQPVAFWCNPISGHNTLYWYLQNLGQGPELLIRYENEEAVDDSQLPKDRFSAERLKGVDSTLKIQPAELGDSAVYLCASSYDRAIGYTFGSGTRLTVV.

The sample holds a few counts of this clone. This sequence joins TRBV6-5 and TRBJ2-7, with 7 bases matching TRBD2. Germline V CDR1 and CDR2: MNHEY, SVGAGI. This CDR3 has 12 amino acids. V lost 6 bases and J lost 4; bases outside the gene matches: 3. The CDR3 coding sequence is TGTGCCAGCAGGGCTAGCGGTTACGAGCAGTACTTC. Protein product: CASRASGYEQYF.

The CDR3 reads CASSLGQGRNTEAFF. As DNA, the CDR3 is TGTGCCAGCAGCTTGGGACAGGGACGGAACACTGAAGCTTTCTTT. This chain uses TRBV5-4 with TRBJ1-1; 7 nucleotides align to TRBD1. The CDR3 contains 15 residues. V shed 0 bases, J shed 1 base, and the junction held 3 bases outside the gene matches. CDR1 SGHNT and CDR2 YYREEE come from the germline V gene (reference sequence). The full variable domain, its missing parts supplied by reference TRBV5-4 and TRBJ1-1, is ETGVTQSPTHLIKTRGQQVTLRCSSQSGHNTVSWYQQALGQGPQFIFQYYREEENGRGNFPPRFSGLQFPNYSSELNVNALELDDSALYLCASSLGQGRNTEAFFGQGTRLTVV.

The chain is built from TRBV6-6 and TRBJ2-6; D not certain. Trimming stripped 7 bases from V and 0 bases from J, with 13 bases between. The CDR3 extends over 16 amino acids. From germline, CDR1 is MNHNY and CDR2 SVGAGI (reference sequence). The CDR3: CASTSSHSSGANVLTF. In nucleotides, the CDR3 is TGTGCCAGCACCTCAAGCCACAGCTCTGGGGCCAACGTCCTGACTTTC.

The gene calls are TRBV5-6 and TRBJ1-5; 9 positions match TRBD1. The CDR3 extends over 16 amino acids. The V gene's germline CDR1 is SGHDT and CDR2 YYEEEE. V shed 5 bases and J 4 bases; nucleotides not matched to a gene: 10. The CDR3 loop is CASRLRTGVRNQPQHF. The CDR3 region has the DNA TGTGCCAGCAGGCTCCGGACAGGGGTGCGTAATCAGCCCCAGCATTTT.

Only one count was recorded for this clone. This chain joins TRBV13 and TRBJ2-1; 12 nucleotides match TRBD2. The CDR3 sequence is 15 residues long. Per germline, CDR1 PRHDT and CDR2 FYEKMQ (reference sequence). The V and J ends lost 6 bases and 9 bases, in that order; junction bases with no gene match: 9. The DNA of the CDR3 is TGTGCCAGCAGACTAGCGGGAGGAAAGGGGGGTGAGCAGTTCTTC. It specifies CASRLAGGKGGEQFF.

V usage is TRBV6-1 and J usage is TRBJ2-2, with TRBD2 as a possible D gene (6 bases). Germline V gene data show CDR1 as MNHNS and CDR2 as SASEGT. V was pared by 1 base and J by 2 bases, with 20 bases between. This CDR3 has 19 residues. The CDR3 coding sequence is TGTGCCAGCAGTGAAGGGCGATGGACACGGGGGACTAACACCGGGGAGCTGTTTTTT. Amino acid sequence: CASSEGRWTRGTNTGELFF.

V is TRBV2 and J is TRBJ2-7; 10 bases match TRBD2. The germline V gene has CDR1 SNHLY and CDR2 FYNNEI. This CDR3 has 13 amino acids. The V and J ends lost 8 bases and 5 bases, in that order; junction bases with no gene match: 6. The CDR3 here is CASQFSGRNEQYF. CDR3 DNA: TGTGCCAGCCAATTTAGCGGGAGGAACGAGCAGTACTTC.

V and J are TRBV5-1 and TRBJ2-7; 8 bases fit TRBD1. CDR1 and CDR2 from the germline V gene are SGHRS and YFSETQ. The junction had 8 bases not matched to a gene; V was cut back by 0 bases and J by 3 bases. This CDR3 has 16 residues. CDR3 nucleotide sequence: TGCGCCAGCAGCTTGGTCTTTGACAGGGGAAACTACGAGCAGTACTTC. Translated: CASSLVFDRGNYEQYF.

The CDR3 nucleotides are TGTGCCAGCAGCTTATTCCTAGCGGGGTCCGGGGAGCTGTTTTTT. As protein: CASSLFLAGSGELFF. This chain uses TRBV7-2 with TRBJ2-2, with 9 bases fitting TRBD2. The V gene end was trimmed by 2 bases and the J gene end by 6 bases; junction bases not matched to a gene: 4. Germline-derived CDR1 and CDR2 are SGHTA and FQGNSA. CDR3 size: 15 residues.

The gene calls are TRBV29-1 and TRBJ2-1; maybe TRBD2 (6 bases). Germline V gene lookup returns CDR1 SQVTM and CDR2 ANQGSEA. The V and J ends lost 7 bases and 1 base respectively, with 11 bases between them. The length of the CDR3 is 13 residues. CDR3 in amino acids: CSGGLKSYNEQFF. The CDR3 bases are TGCAGCGGGGGACTTAAATCCTACAATGAGCAGTTCTTC.

The gene calls are TRBV6-1 and TRBJ1-4, with a possible D match to TRBD1 (5 bases). CDR1 is MNHNS, CDR2 SASEGT, per germline. The CDR3 loop spans 16 amino acids. Trimming removed 3 bases from V and 0 bases from J, with 11 bases in between. Here the CDR3 reads CASSEDTTTTNEKLFF. CDR3 in DNA: TGTGCCAGCAGTGAGGACACCACGACAACTAATGAAAAACTGTTTTTT.

This chain joins TRBV6-5 and TRBJ2-7, with D perhaps matching TRBD2 (7 bases). The CDR3 has 13 amino acids. Trimming removed 5 bases from V and 3 bases from J, with 11 bases in between. The germline gives CDR1 MNHEY, CDR2 SVGAGI. The CDR3 loop reads CASSRGGGYEQYF. The CDR3 DNA reads as TGTGCCAGCAGTCGAGGGGGGGGCTACGAGCAGTACTTC.

The genes are TRBV28 and TRBJ2-7; D perhaps matches TRBD1 (6 bases). V shed 6 bases and J shed 1 base, with 10 bases lying between them. The V gene's germline CDR1 is MDHEN and CDR2 SYDVKM. CDR3 length equals 13 residues. The CDR3 here is CASRRQASYEQYF. CDR3 DNA sequence: TGTGCCAGCAGGCGACAGGCTTCCTACGAGCAGTACTTC.

Worth noting for this clone: The same CDR3 arises from other DNA sequences in this sample as well. Written as DNA, the CDR3 is TGCAGTGCCCCCATAGGACTGGTAGCTTTCTTT. It yields the protein CSAPIGLVAFF. The J gene is TRBJ1-1, the V gene TRBV20-1, with D unclear. Germline-derived CDR1 and CDR2 are DFQATT and SNEGSKA (reference sequence). The CDR3 sequence is 11 residues long. V lost 6 bases to trimming and J lost 10 bases, with 15 bases between them.

The chain combines TRBV28 with TRBJ1-2, with 7 positions matching TRBD1. CDR3 length equals 16 residues. The ends lost 2 bases at V and 1 base at J; junction bases unmatched: 7. Germline CDR1 and CDR2: MDHEN and SYDVKM. CDR3 bases: TGTGCCAGCAGTTTAGGCACAGGGGTATTTAACTATGGCTACACCTTC. Amino acid sequence: CASSLGTGVFNYGYTF.